Below are 24 T cell receptor beta chains sequenced from a single sample in a study of CD8 T cells in Susac syndrome. cDNA came from around 0.54 to 1 ug RNA primed by random hexamers. Each CDR3 protein is one row after TCRdb ran MiXCR on the immunoSEQ multiplex PCR reads. The sample holds around 50,000 distinct CDR3 sequences, 80% to 95% seen once. Sequences were obtained from CD8+ T cells from PBMCs. These TCRs come from a human donor in good health.

The J gene is TRBJ2-7, the V gene TRBV19; a possible D gene is TRBD1 (6 bases). The CDR3 contains 13 residues. The germline V and J ends were trimmed by 6 bases and 1 base, with 10 bases remaining between them. Germline CDR1 is LNHDA and CDR2 is SQIVND (reference sequence). CDR3 bases: TGTGCCAGTAGCCGGGACATTTCCTACGAGCAGTACTTC. It encodes CASSRDISYEQYF.

The genes are TRBV7-9 and TRBJ2-3; D remains ambiguous. This CDR3 is 13 amino acids long. V gave up 5 bases and J gave up 2 bases, with 8 bases separating them. The V gene's germline CDR1 is SEHNR and CDR2 FQNEAQ (reference sequence). For the CDR3, the DNA is TGTGCCAGCAGCCCCACCGACACAGATACGCAGTATTTT. Residues: CASSPTDTDTQYF.

J is TRBJ2-7 and V is TRBV7-9; a possible D gene is TRBD2 (6 bases). V gave up 5 bases and J gave up 5 bases, with 19 bases separating them. CDR3 size: 15 residues. Germline V lookup: CDR1 SEHNR, CDR2 FQNEAQ (reference sequence). The chain's CDR3 is CASSPPGGSGHEQYF. CDR3 sequence (DNA): TGTGCCAGCAGCCCCCCCGGCGGTAGCGGCCACGAGCAGTACTTC.

This rearrangement joins TRBV29-1 to TRBJ2-7; 10 bases align to TRBD1. This CDR3 has 14 amino acids. Per germline, CDR1 SQVTM and CDR2 ANQGSEA. Trimming at V came to 3 bases and at J to 3 bases, leaving 5 bases not matched to a gene. The CDR3 bases are TGCAGCGTTGAGACGGGACAGGGGAGCTACGAGCAGTACTTC. It codes for CSVETGQGSYEQYF.

This rearrangement joins TRBV19 to TRBJ2-7; no clear D gene. This CDR3 is 13 amino acids long. The ends were cut back, 1 base at V and 1 base at J, with 5 bases in the middle. The germline CDR1 and CDR2 sequences are LNHDA and SQIVND (reference sequence). CDR3 sequence reads: CASSIATSYEQYF. The CDR3 DNA follows: TGTGCCAGTAGTATAGCCACTTCCTACGAGCAGTACTTC.

The V call is TRBV7-2, the J call TRBJ2-7; D gene ambiguous. V shed 4 bases and J shed 3 bases, with 13 bases lying between them. CDR1 and CDR2 (germline): SGHTA, FQGNSA. The CDR3 has 14 amino acids. CDR3 in DNA: TGTGCCAGCAGCTACGCCGCTATCAACTACGAGCAGTACTTC. It specifies CASSYAAINYEQYF.

The CDR3 loop is CSARGGNTGELFF. The CDR3 coding sequence is TGCAGTGCTAGGGGCGGTAACACCGGGGAGCTGTTTTTT. The chain joins TRBV20-1 to TRBJ2-2; no firm D call. The CDR3 runs to 13 residues. The germline CDR1 and CDR2 sequences are DFQATT and SNEGSKA (reference sequence). V shed 3 bases and J shed 2 bases, with 7 bases lying between them.

In this sample, this clonotype is medium-sized (0.01 to 0.1%). The chain recombines TRBV5-4 with TRBJ2-7; D remains ambiguous. The ends were cut back, 1 base at V and 2 bases at J, with 7 bases in the middle. The CDR3 is 13 amino acids. Germline V CDR1 and CDR2: SGHNT, YYREEE (reference sequence). CDR3 region: CASSLWYTYEQYF. CDR3 in DNA: TGTGCCAGCAGCTTGTGGTACACCTACGAGCAGTACTTC.

This clonotype was recorded a few times. The CDR3 spells CASSWSVGETQYF. CDR3 DNA: TGTGCCAGCAGTTGGTCGGTTGGAGAGACCCAGTACTTC. The rearrangement joins TRBV4-2 to TRBJ2-5; no clear D. CDR1 is LGHNA, CDR2 YNFKEQ, per germline. Between the trimmed V and J ends, which lost 6 bases and 4 bases, there was a span of 12 bases. There are 13 residues in the CDR3.

The V and J genes are TRBV23-1 and TRBJ2-7; D unresolved. TRBV23-1 is flagged as an ORF with uncertain function. The length of the CDR3 is 12 residues. Trimming stripped 3 bases from V and 5 bases from J, with 8 bases between. The CDR3 reads CASSQQHNEQYF. In nucleotides, the CDR3 is TGCGCCAGCAGTCAGCAACACAACGAGCAGTACTTC.

The rearrangement joins TRBV27 to TRBJ1-2; D gene unclear. This CDR3 is built from 18 residues. CDR1 is MNHEY and CDR2 is SMNVEV in the germline V gene (reference sequence). Trimming stripped 0 bases from V and 0 bases from J, with 17 bases between. The CDR3 spells CASSLSGGFAASNYGYTF. As DNA, the CDR3 is TGTGCCAGCAGTTTATCGGGAGGGTTCGCAGCCTCTAACTATGGCTACACCTTC.

This sequence joins TRBV7-8 and TRBJ1-1, with D tentatively TRBD1 (5 bases). The CDR3 is made up of 15 amino acids. Germline CDR1 is SGHVS and CDR2 is FQNEAQ. Trimming removed 4 bases from V and 4 bases from J, with 16 bases in between. The CDR3 spells CASSSGPGGVTEAFF. CDR3 nucleotide sequence: TGTGCCAGCAGCTCGGGACCGGGCGGGGTCACTGAAGCTTTCTTT.

The rearrangement links TRBV6-5 to TRBJ2-2; 10 nucleotides agree with TRBD1. The CDR3 sequence is 18 residues long. CDR1 is MNHEY, CDR2 SVGAGI, per germline. Trimming at V came to 0 bases and at J to 1 base, leaving 5 bases not matched to a gene. DNA for the CDR3: TGTGCCAGCAGTTACTCGAAGACAGGGGGCTGGAACACCGGGGAGCTGTTTTTT. This codes for CASSYSKTGGWNTGELFF.

The chain couples TRBV7-9 to TRBJ2-6, with D unclear. Germline loops: CDR1 SEHNR, CDR2 FQNEAQ (reference sequence). V lost 7 bases and J 0 bases, leaving 13 bases between the germline ends. This CDR3 has 16 residues. CDR3 residues: CASKGSPLSGANVLTF. The DNA for the CDR3 is TGTGCCAGCAAAGGATCTCCTCTCTCTGGGGCCAACGTCCTGACTTTC. Full variable domain (rest looked up from reference TRBV7-9 and TRBJ2-6): DTGVSQNPRHKITKRGQNVTFRCDPISEHNRLYWYRQTLGQGPEFLTYFQNEAQLEKSRLLSDRFSAERPKGSFSTLEIQRTEQGDSAMYLCASKGSPLSGANVLTFGAGSRLTVL.

The chain employs TRBV19 and TRBJ1-1; D remains ambiguous. Germline lookup yields CDR1 LNHDA and CDR2 SQIVND (reference sequence). V lost 7 bases, J lost 1 base, and 19 bases lay in between. The CDR3 runs to 16 residues. CDR3 bases: TGTGCCAGTAATCCTGGTGCGCAAGCCACGAACACTGAAGCTTTCTTT. This sequence encodes CASNPGAQATNTEAFF.

V gene TRBV6-2 or TRBV6-3 combines with J gene TRBJ1-5, with D tentatively TRBD1 (6 bases). V lost 6 bases and J 3 bases, leaving 24 bases between the germline ends. The germline V gene encodes CDR1 MNHEY and CDR2 SVGEGT. The CDR3 has 18 residues. The CDR3 loop is CASSKTPPGDRINQPQHF. The DNA of the CDR3 is TGTGCCAGCAGCAAAACTCCCCCCGGAGACAGGATCAATCAGCCCCAGCATTTT.

This chain uses TRBV30 with TRBJ1-1; D gene ambiguous. V lost 0 bases and J lost 0, with 8 bases in between. This CDR3 has 14 amino acids. Germline loops: CDR1 GTSNPN, CDR2 SVGIG (reference sequence). The CDR3 reads CAWSVLGLNTEAFF. The CDR3 nucleotides read TGTGCCTGGAGTGTACTAGGTTTGAACACTGAAGCTTTCTTT.

The chain carries TRBV6-5 and TRBJ2-1; D not resolved. Germline CDR1 reads MNHEY; CDR2 reads SVGAGI. V was trimmed by 6 bases and J by 10 bases, leaving 10 bases between them. This CDR3 is built from 11 residues. CDR3 region: CASSQVGEQFF. The CDR3, as DNA: TGTGCCAGCAGCCAGGTAGGAGAGCAGTTCTTC.

The V and J genes are TRBV12-3 or TRBV12-4 and TRBJ2-1, with D unclear. V was clipped by 6 bases and J by 10 bases, with 13 bases between them. This CDR3 comprises 12 residues. CDR3 DNA: TGTGCCAGCAGCCCGAGAATTAGGGAGCAGTTCTTC. It specifies CASSPRIREQFF.

The J gene is TRBJ2-5, the V gene TRBV13; D remains ambiguous. The CDR3 totals 15 residues. Trimming took 2 bases from V and 2 from J, leaving 12 bases between them. The V gene's germline CDR1 is PRHDT and CDR2 FYEKMQ (reference sequence). Here the CDR3 DNA reads TGTGCCAGCAGCTTAAGGGCCGCTGGACAAGAGACCCAGTACTTC. Translating gives CASSLRAAGQETQYF.

The chain is built from TRBV7-8 and TRBJ2-1, with D tentatively TRBD1 or TRBD2 (7 bases each). The length of the CDR3 is 16 residues. Trimming took 5 bases from V and 1 from J, leaving 15 bases between them. Germline V lookup: CDR1 SGHVS, CDR2 FQNEAQ. CDR3 protein: CASSPGGDWSYNEQFF. In DNA, the CDR3 is TGTGCCAGCAGCCCAGGGGGGGATTGGTCCTACAATGAGCAGTTCTTC. The full variable domain, completed using reference TRBV7-8 and TRBJ2-1, is GAGVSQSPRYKVAKRGQDVALRCDPISGHVSLFWYQQALGQGPEFLTYFQNEAQLDKSGLPSDRFFAERPEGSVSTLKIQRTQQEDSAVYLCASSPGGDWSYNEQFFGPGTRLTVL.

The V call is TRBV16, the J call TRBJ1-2; no clear D gene. Germline assignment: CDR1 KGHSY and CDR2 FQNENV. The CDR3 spans 14 residues. Trimming removed 2 bases at V and 4 bases at J, with 11 bases between. The CDR3 protein is CASSQPQIRYGYTF. CDR3 bases: TGTGCCAGCAGCCAACCCCAAATTCGCTATGGCTACACCTTC.

The rearrangement joins TRBV12-3 or TRBV12-4 to TRBJ1-1; 7 nucleotides agree with TRBD1. This CDR3 has 13 residues. Trimming at V came to 6 bases and at J to 6 bases, leaving 7 bases not matched to a gene. CDR3 nucleotide sequence: TGTGCCAGCAGCCCCCCAGGGGGATCTGAAGCTTTCTTT. Residues: CASSPPGGSEAFF.

The V gene is TRBV28, the J gene TRBJ2-5; D call uncertain. CDR1 is MDHEN and CDR2 is SYDVKM in the germline V gene. The ends were cut back, 4 bases at V and 5 bases at J, with 17 bases in the middle. This CDR3 region has 15 residues. CDR3: CASSSVRALQETQYF. The CDR3 nucleotides are TGTGCCAGCAGTTCCGTAAGAGCGCTTCAGGAGACCCAGTACTTC.